This T cell receptor (beta chain) was recovered during a study of radiation and T cells in renal cell carcinoma. Turning to the study itself: Nephrectomy followed 15 Gy stereotactic body radiation by 4 weeks.

The data were produced by immunoSEQ multiplex PCR, yet TCRdb's version contains in-frame clones alone and is incomplete. The data contain 100,000 to 150,000 clones, approximately 82% of them singletons. Time point specified: baseline pretreatment blood. Noted treatment: 15 Gy SBRT to primary tumor, nephrectomy 4 weeks later. The patient's renal cell carcinoma had clear cell pathology. Trimming shortened V by 3 bases and J by 0 bases, and 9 bases separated the two germline ends. The CDR3 sequence is 15 residues long. CDR1 and CDR2 (germline): SGHTA, FQGNSA. This clonotype originated in a woman aged 60 to 75 with renal cell carcinoma. The chain recombines TRBV7-2 with TRBJ1-3; no definite D call. The specimen was blood, collected from a patient whose treatment included radiotherapy and nephrectomy. CDR3 sequence (DNA): TGTGCCAGCAGCTTTAGTGGCCACTCTGGAAACACCATATATTTT. Amino acids: CASSFSGHSGNTIYF.